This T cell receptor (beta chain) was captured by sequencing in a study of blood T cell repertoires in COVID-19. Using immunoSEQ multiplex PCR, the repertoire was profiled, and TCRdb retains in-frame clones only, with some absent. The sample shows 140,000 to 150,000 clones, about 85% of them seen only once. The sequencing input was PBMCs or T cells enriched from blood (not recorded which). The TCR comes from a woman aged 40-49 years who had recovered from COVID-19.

CDR3 residues: CASSLDRTSGRALAGYEQYF. The CDR3 bases are TGTGCCAGCAGCTTAGATAGGACTAGCGGGAGAGCCCTAGCTGGCTACGAGCAGTACTTC. The chain has TRBV11-2 and TRBJ2-7, with 13 bases that match TRBD2. The CDR3 loop spans 20 amino acids. CDR1 and CDR2 from the germline V gene are SGHAT and FQNNGV. The V segment lost 0 bases and the J segment 3 bases; nucleotides outside the gene matches: 14.